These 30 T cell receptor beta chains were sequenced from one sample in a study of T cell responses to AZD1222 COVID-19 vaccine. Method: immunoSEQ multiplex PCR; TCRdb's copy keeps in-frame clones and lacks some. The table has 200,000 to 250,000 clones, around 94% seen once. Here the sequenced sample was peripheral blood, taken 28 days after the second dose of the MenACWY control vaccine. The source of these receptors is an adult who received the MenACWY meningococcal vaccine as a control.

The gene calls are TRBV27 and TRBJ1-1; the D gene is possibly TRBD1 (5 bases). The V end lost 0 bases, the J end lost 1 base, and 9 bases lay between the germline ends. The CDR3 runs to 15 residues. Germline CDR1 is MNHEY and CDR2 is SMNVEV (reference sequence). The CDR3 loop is CASSLSSGGNTEAFF. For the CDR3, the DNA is TGTGCCAGCAGTTTATCTTCTGGGGGGAACACTGAAGCTTTCTTT.

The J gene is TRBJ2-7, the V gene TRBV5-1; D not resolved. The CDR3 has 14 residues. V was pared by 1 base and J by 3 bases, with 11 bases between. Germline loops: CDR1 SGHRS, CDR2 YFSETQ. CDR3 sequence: CASSLYRADYEQYF. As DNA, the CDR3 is TGCGCCAGCAGCTTGTACCGGGCCGACTACGAGCAGTACTTC.

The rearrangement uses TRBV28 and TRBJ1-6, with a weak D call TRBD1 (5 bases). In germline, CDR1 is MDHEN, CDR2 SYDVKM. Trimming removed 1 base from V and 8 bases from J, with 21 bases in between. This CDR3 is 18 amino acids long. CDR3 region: CASSLSSGLGSLDSPLHF. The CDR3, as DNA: TGTGCCAGCAGTTTATCTTCAGGGTTAGGGTCCTTGGATTCACCCCTCCACTTT.

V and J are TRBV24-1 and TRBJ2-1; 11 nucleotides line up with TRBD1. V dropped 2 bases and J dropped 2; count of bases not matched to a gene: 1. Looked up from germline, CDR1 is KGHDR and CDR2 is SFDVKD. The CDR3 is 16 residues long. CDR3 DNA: TGTGCCACCAGTGATTCGGACAGGGGGCCCTACAATGAGCAGTTCTTC. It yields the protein CATSDSDRGPYNEQFF.

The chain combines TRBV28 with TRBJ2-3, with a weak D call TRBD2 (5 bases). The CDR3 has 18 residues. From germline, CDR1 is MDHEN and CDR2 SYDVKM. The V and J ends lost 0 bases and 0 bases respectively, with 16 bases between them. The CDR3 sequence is CASSLWPMGRGSTDTQYF. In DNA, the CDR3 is TGTGCCAGCAGTTTATGGCCCATGGGGAGAGGGAGCACAGATACGCAGTATTTT.

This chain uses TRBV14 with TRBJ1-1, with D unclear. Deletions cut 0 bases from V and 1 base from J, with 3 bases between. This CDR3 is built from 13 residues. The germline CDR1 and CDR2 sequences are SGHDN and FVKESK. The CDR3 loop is CASSQDWNTEAFF. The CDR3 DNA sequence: TGTGCCAGCAGCCAAGACTGGAACACTGAAGCTTTCTTT.

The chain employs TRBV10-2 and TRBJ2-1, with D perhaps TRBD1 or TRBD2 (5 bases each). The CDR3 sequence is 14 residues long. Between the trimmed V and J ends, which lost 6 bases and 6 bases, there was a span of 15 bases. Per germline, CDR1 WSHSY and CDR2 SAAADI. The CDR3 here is CASSPGTPVNEQFF. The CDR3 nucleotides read TGCGCCAGCAGCCCCGGGACCCCCGTCAATGAGCAGTTCTTC.

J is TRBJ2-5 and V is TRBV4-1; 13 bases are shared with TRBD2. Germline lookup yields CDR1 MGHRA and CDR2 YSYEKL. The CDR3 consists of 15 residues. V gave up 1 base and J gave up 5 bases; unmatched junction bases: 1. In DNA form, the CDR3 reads TGCGCCAGCAGCCAAGCGGGACTAGCGGGGGAGACCCAGTACTTC. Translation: CASSQAGLAGETQYF.

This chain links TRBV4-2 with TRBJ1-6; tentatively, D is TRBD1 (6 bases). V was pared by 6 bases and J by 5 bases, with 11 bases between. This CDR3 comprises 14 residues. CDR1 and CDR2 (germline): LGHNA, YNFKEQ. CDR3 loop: CASRRAGDNSPLHF. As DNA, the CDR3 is TGTGCCAGCAGGAGGGCAGGGGATAATTCACCCCTCCACTTT.

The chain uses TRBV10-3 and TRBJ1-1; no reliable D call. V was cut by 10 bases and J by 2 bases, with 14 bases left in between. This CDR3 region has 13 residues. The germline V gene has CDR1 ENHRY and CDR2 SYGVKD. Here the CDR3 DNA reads TGTGCCACGAATCAGGCGATCAACACTGAAGCTTTCTTT. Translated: CATNQAINTEAFF.

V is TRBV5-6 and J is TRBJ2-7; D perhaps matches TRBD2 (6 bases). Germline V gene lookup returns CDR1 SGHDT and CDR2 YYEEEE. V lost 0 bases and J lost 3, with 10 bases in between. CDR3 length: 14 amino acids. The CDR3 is CASSLGRRGYEQYF. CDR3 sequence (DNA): TGTGCCAGCAGCTTGGGTAGGCGGGGCTACGAGCAGTACTTC.

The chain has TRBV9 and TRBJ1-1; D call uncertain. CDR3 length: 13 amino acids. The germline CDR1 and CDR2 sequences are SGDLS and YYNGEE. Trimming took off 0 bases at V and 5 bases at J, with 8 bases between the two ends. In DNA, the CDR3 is TGTGCCAGCAGCGTAGAAGCGGGGACTGAAGCTTTCTTT. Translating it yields CASSVEAGTEAFF. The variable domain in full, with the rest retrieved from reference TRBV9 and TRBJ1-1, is DSGVTQTPKHLITATGQRVTLRCSPRSGDLSVYWYQQSLDQGLQFLIQYYNGEERAKGNILERFSAQQFPDLHSELNLSSLELGDSALYFCASSVEAGTEAFFGQGTRLTVV.

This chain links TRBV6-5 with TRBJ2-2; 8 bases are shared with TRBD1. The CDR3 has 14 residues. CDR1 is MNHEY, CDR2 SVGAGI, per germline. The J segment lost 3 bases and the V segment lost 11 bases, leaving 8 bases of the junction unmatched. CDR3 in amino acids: CAVRQGSDTGELFF. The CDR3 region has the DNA TGTGCCGTTAGACAGGGGAGCGACACCGGGGAGCTGTTTTTT.

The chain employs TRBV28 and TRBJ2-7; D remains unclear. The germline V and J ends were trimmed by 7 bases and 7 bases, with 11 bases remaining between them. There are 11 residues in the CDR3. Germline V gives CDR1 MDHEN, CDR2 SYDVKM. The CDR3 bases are TGTGCCAGCACTTCCAGGTGGGAGCAGTACTTC. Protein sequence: CASTSRWEQYF.

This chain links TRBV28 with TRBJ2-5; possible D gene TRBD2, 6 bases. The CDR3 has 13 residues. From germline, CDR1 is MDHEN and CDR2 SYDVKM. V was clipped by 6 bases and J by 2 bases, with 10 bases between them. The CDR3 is CASRRTIQETQYF. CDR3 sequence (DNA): TGTGCCAGCAGGAGGACTATTCAAGAGACCCAGTACTTC.

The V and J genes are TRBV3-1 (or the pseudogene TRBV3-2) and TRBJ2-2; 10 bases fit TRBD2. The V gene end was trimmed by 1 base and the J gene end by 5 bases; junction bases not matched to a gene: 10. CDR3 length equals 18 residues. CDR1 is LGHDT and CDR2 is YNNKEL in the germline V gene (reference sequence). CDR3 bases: TGTGCCAGCAGCCAAGGTTTGGTGGCTAGCGGGAGAACCGGGGAGCTGTTTTTT. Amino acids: CASSQGLVASGRTGELFF.

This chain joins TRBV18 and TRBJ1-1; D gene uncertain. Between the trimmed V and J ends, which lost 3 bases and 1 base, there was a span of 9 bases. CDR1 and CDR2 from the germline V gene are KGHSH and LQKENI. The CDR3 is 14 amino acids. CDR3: CASSPAQTNTEAFF. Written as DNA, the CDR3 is TGTGCCAGCTCACCGGCGCAGACGAACACTGAAGCTTTCTTT.

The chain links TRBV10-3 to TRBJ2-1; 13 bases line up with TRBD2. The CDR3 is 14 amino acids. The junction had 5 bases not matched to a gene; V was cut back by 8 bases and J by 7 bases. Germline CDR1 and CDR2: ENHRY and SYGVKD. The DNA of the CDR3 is TGTGCCATCGTCGGGACTAGCGGGAATAATGAGCAGTTCTTC. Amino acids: CAIVGTSGNNEQFF.

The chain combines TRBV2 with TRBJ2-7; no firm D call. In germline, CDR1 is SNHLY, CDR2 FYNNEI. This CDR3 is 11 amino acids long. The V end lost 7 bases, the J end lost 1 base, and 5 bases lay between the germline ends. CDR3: CASNPSYEQYF. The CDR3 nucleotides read TGTGCCAGCAACCCATCCTACGAGCAGTACTTC.

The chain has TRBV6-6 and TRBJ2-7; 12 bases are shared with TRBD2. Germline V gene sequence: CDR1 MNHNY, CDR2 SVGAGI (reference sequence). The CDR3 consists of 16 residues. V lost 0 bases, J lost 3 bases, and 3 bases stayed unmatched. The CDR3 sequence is CASSYSKTSGSYEQYF. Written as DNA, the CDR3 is TGTGCCAGCAGTTACTCGAAGACTAGCGGGAGCTACGAGCAGTACTTC.

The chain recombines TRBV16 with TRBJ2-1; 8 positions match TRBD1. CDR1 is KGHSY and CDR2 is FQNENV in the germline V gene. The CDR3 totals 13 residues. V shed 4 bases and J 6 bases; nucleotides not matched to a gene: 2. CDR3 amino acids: CASSPTGGNEQFF. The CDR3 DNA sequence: TGTGCCAGCAGCCCTACAGGGGGCAATGAGCAGTTCTTC. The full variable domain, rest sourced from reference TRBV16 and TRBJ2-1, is GEEVAQTPKHLVRGEGQKAKLYCAPIKGHSYVFWYQQVLKNEFKFLISFQNENVFDETGMPKERFSAKCLPNSPCSLEIQATKLEDSAVYFCASSPTGGNEQFFGPGTRLTVL.

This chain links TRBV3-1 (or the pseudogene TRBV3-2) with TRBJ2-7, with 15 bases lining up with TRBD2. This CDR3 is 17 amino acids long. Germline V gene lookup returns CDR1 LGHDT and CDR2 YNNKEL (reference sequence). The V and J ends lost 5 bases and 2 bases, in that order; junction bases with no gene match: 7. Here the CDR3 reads CASSFGTSGRQTYEQYF. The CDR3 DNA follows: TGTGCCAGCAGCTTCGGGACTAGCGGGAGGCAGACCTACGAGCAGTACTTC.

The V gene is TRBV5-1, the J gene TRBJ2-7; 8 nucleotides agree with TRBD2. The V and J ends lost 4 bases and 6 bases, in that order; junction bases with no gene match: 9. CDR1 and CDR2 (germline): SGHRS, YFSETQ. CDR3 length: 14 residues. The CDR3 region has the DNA TGCGCCAGCAGCACGCAGACTAGCGTTGGCGAGCAGTACTTC. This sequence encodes CASSTQTSVGEQYF.

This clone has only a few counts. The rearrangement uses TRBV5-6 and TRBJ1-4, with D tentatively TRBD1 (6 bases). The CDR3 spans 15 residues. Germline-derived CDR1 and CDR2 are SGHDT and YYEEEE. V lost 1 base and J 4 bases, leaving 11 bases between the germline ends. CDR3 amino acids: CASSLRTALNEKLFF. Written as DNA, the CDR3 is TGTGCCAGCAGCTTGCGGACAGCCCTTAATGAAAAACTGTTTTTT.

CDR3 bases: TGCGCCAGCAGCTTGGGCGGGACAGACTCCTACGAGCAGTACTTC. Translation gives CASSLGGTDSYEQYF. This chain links TRBV5-1 with TRBJ2-7, with D perhaps TRBD1 (7 bases). V was cut by 0 bases and J by 0 bases, with 10 bases left in between. The CDR3 has 15 residues. Germline values: CDR1 SGHRS, CDR2 YFSETQ.

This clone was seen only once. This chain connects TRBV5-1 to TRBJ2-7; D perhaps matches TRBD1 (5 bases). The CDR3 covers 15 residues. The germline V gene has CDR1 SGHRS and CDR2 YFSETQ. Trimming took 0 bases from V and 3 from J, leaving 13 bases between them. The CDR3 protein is CASSLGQGFYYEQYF. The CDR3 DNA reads TGCGCCAGCAGCTTGGGGCAGGGTTTTTACTACGAGCAGTACTTC. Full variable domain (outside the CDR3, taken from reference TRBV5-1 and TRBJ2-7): KAGVTQTPRYLIKTRGQQVTLSCSPISGHRSVSWYQQTPGQGLQFLFEYFSETQRNKGNFPGRFSGRQFSNSRSEMNVSTLELGDSALYLCASSLGQGFYYEQYFGPGTRLTVT.

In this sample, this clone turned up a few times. The CDR3 bases are TGTGCCAGCAGTTACTTCGAAGTGAACACCGGGGAGCTGTTTTTT. This translates into CASSYFEVNTGELFF. This chain uses TRBV6-2 or TRBV6-3 with TRBJ2-2; no reliable D call. The length of the CDR3 is 15 residues. The germline V gene has CDR1 MNHEY and CDR2 SVGEGT. Between the trimmed V and J ends, which lost 1 base and 1 base, there was a span of 7 bases.

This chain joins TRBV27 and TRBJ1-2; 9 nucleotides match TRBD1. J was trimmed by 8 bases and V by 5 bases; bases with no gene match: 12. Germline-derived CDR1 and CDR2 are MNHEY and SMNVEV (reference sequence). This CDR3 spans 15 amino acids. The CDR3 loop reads CASSPRGQGNQGYTF. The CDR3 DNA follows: TGTGCCAGCAGTCCCCGGGGACAGGGTAATCAGGGCTACACCTTC.

CDR3 region: CASSPSGFRQPQHF. In DNA form, the CDR3 reads TGTGCCAGCAGCCCGTCCGGGTTTCGTCAGCCCCAGCATTTT. The rearrangement links TRBV7-9 to TRBJ1-5; D remains unclear. With 5 bases removed from V and 6 bases from J, the gap between germline ends came to 14 bases. The CDR3 runs 14 residues. Germline CDR1 SEHNR, CDR2 FQNEAQ (reference sequence). Supplemented by reference TRBV7-9 and TRBJ1-5, the full variable domain reads DTGVSQNPRHKITKRGQNVTFRCDPISEHNRLYWYRQTLGQGPEFLTYFQNEAQLEKSRLLSDRFSAERPKGSFSTLEIQRTEQGDSAMYLCASSPSGFRQPQHFGDGTRLSIL.

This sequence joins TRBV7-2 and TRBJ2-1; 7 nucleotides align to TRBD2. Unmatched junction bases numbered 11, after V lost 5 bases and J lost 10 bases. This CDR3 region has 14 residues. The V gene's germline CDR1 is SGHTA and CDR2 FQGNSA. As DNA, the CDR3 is TGTGCCAGCAGCCCCCAATCGCCGCGGGGGGAGCAGTTCTTC. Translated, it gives CASSPQSPRGEQFF.